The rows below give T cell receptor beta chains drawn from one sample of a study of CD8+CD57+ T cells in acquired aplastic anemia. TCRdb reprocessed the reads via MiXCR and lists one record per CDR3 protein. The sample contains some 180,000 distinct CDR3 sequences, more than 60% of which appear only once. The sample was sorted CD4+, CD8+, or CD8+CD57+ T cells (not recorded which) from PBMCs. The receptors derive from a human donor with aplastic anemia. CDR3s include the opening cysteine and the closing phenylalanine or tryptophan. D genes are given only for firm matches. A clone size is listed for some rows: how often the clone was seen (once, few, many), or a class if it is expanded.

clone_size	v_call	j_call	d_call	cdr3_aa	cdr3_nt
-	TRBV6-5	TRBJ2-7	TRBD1	CASSYAGGEQYF	TGTGCCAGCAGTTACGCAGGGGGCGAGCAGTACTTC
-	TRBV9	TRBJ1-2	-	CASSVGVDYGYTF	TGTGCCAGCAGCGTAGGAGTAGACTATGGCTACACCTTC
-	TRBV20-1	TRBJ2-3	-	CSATSIRGESDTQYF	TGCAGTGCTACCTCTATCAGGGGGGAGTCAGATACGCAGTATTTT
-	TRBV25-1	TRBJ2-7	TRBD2	CASSDPGLAQTYNEQYF	TGTGCCAGCAGTGATCCGGGACTAGCGCAAACCTACAATGAGCAGTACTTC
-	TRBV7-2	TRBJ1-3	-	CASSVQVPDSGNTIYF	TGTGCCAGCAGCGTTCAGGTCCCTGACTCTGGAAACACCATATATTTT
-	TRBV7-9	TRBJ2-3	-	CASSFRPSTDTQYF	TGTGCCAGCAGCTTTCGCCCCAGCACAGATACGCAGTATTTT
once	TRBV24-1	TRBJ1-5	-	CATQEDGYQPQHF	TGTGCCACCCAAGAGGATGGGTATCAGCCCCAGCATTTT
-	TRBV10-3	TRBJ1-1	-	CAIAWELNTEAFF	TGTGCCATCGCGTGGGAGCTGAACACTGAAGCTTTCTTT
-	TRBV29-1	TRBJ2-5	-	CSVVPGGQETQYF	TGCAGCGTTGTGCCAGGAGGGCAAGAGACCCAGTACTTC
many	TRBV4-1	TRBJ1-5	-	CASSQDRGVQPQHF	TGCGCCAGCAGCCAAGATCGCGGAGTACAGCCCCAGCATTTT
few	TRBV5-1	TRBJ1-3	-	CATRDPSGSGNTIYF	TGCGCCACCCGGGACCCTAGCGGCTCTGGAAACACCATATATTTT
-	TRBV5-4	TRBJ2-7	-	CASSFNAYEQYF	TGTGCCAGCAGCTTCAACGCTTACGAGCAGTACTTC
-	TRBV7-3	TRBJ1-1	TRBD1	CASSRLQGQENTEAFF	TGTGCCAGCAGCCGCCTCCAAGGACAGGAGAACACTGAAGCTTTCTTT
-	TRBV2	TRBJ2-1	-	CASSMRGGRENEQFF	TGTGCCAGCAGTATGAGGGGGGGCCGGGAGAATGAGCAGTTCTTC
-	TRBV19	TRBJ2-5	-	CASSSQSTGGETQYF	TGTGCCAGTAGTTCCCAAAGCACAGGCGGGGAGACCCAGTACTTC
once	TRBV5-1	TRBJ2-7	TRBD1	CASSLAWGTGSYEQYF	TGCGCCAGCAGCTTGGCCTGGGGGACAGGATCCTACGAGCAGTACTTC
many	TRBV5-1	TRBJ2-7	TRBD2	CASSFSSGGAYEQYF	TGCGCCAGCAGCTTCTCTAGCGGGGGAGCCTACGAGCAGTACTTC
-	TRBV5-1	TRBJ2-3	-	CASKRGVGDTDTQYF	TGCGCCAGTAAGCGCGGGGTTGGGGACACAGATACGCAGTATTTT
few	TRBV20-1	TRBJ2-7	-	CSAQGYEQYF	TGCAGTGCACAGGGCTACGAGCAGTACTTC
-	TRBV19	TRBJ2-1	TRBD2	CASRSSGGAGEQFF	TGTGCCAGTAGGTCTAGCGGGGGGGCAGGTGAGCAGTTCTTC
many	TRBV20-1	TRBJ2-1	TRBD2	CSALALLVTRTSGQFF	TGCAGTGCCCTGGCCCTTCTAGTTACGCGAACTAGCGGGCAGTTCTTC
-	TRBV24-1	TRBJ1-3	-	CATGQGTEAFFGQGTIYF	-
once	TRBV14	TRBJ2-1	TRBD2	CASSQDLGLGYNEQFF	TGTGCCAGCAGCCAAGATCTGGGACTAGGCTACAATGAGCAGTTCTTC
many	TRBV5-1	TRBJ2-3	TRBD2	CASRRGASGGAGDTQYF	TGCGCCAGCAGAAGAGGCGCTAGCGGGGGGGCGGGAGATACGCAGTATTTT
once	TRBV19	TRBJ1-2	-	CASSIHGGLHTF	TGTGCCAGTAGTATTCACGGGGGGCTCCACACCTTC